Below are 9 T cell receptor beta chains sequenced from a single sample in a study of CD8+ T cells in alopecia areata. Treatment here: oral pan-JAK inhibitor, 5-10 mg twice daily. Extraction and reverse transcription of RNA yielded cDNA as the sequencing template. Assay used: immunoSEQ multiplex PCR; TCRdb lists only in-frame clones, some missing. The top ten hold 0.45% to 0.55% of the sample, which has a few hundred thousand clones, 35% to 40% seen once. The sample consisted of CD4+ T cells sorted from blood, taken at approximately week 30, from a patient treated with tofacitinib. The receptor source for this set is a human donor with alopecia areata.

This rearrangement joins TRBV2 to TRBJ1-4; tentative D call: TRBD1 (6 bases). The CDR3 spans 13 residues. Germline V gene data show CDR1 as SNHLY and CDR2 as FYNNEI. V lost 6 bases and J 8 bases, leaving 13 bases between the germline ends. The CDR3 spells CASRDRPGEKLFF. In DNA, the CDR3 is TGTGCCAGCAGAGACAGGCCCGGGGAAAAACTGTTTTTT.

This clone has more than one count but fewer than ten. The rearrangement uses TRBV18 and TRBJ2-7, with unresolved D. V was cut by 0 bases and J by 6 bases, with 6 bases left in between. Germline CDR1 KGHSH, CDR2 LQKENI. The CDR3 spans 12 residues. Here the CDR3 DNA reads TGTGCCAGCTCACCACCGAGTTCCGAGCAGTACTTC. It encodes CASSPPSSEQYF.

The rearrangement uses TRBV25-1 and TRBJ2-3; the match to TRBD2 covers 8 bases. Germline CDR1 reads MGHDK; CDR2 reads SYGVNS. This CDR3 comprises 14 residues. The V and J ends lost 5 bases and 3 bases, in that order; junction bases with no gene match: 4. In DNA, the CDR3 is TGTGCCAGCAGTTGGGCGGGAGGAACAGATACGCAGTATTTT. It specifies CASSWAGGTDTQYF.

The chain links TRBV7-2 to TRBJ1-2, with D uncertain. The germline V and J ends were trimmed by 2 bases and 8 bases, with 21 bases remaining between them. CDR3 length equals 16 residues. Germline CDR1 reads SGHTA; CDR2 reads FQGNSA. Here the CDR3 DNA reads TGTGCCAGCAGCTTATTTCCCGGGGAGGCGGGAGGGGGCTACACCTTC. This codes for CASSLFPGEAGGGYTF.

The V call is TRBV19, the J call TRBJ1-2; 9 bases align to TRBD1. With V trimmed by 6 bases and J by 7 bases, 3 bases remained unmatched. This CDR3 spans 12 amino acids. The germline gives CDR1 LNHDA, CDR2 SQIVND (reference sequence). CDR3 in DNA: TGTGCCAGTAGGGACAGGGGTAGTGGCTACACCTTC. This sequence encodes CASRDRGSGYTF.

The V and J genes are TRBV20-1 and TRBJ1-2; D uncertain. CDR1 and CDR2 from the germline V gene are DFQATT and SNEGSKA (reference sequence). The CDR3 spans 11 residues. V was clipped by 3 bases and J by 9 bases, with 11 bases between them. The CDR3 nucleotides read TGCAGTGCTAGGGCGAGCCCCAGCTACACCTTC. Its protein is CSARASPSYTF.

The chain links TRBV28 to TRBJ2-2; the D is unclear. V lost 4 bases and J lost 8, with 8 bases in between. CDR1 is MDHEN, CDR2 SYDVKM, per germline. The CDR3 sequence is 12 residues long. The DNA for the CDR3 is TGTGCCAGCAGTTCCCCCGCGGGGGAGCTGTTTTTT. This translates into CASSSPAGELFF.

The V gene is TRBV7-2, the J gene TRBJ2-2, with 8 bases fitting TRBD1. Germline trimming cut 3 bases from V and 5 bases from J; bases unmatched to any gene: 2. CDR3 length equals 14 residues. CDR1 and CDR2 (germline): SGHTA, FQGNSA. CDR3 residues: CASSFDRGTGELFF. In DNA form, the CDR3 reads TGTGCCAGCAGCTTTGACAGGGGAACCGGGGAGCTGTTTTTT.

The chain is built from TRBV6-5 and TRBJ2-7; no firm D call. This CDR3 is built from 15 residues. V lost 0 bases and J 2 bases, leaving 11 bases between the germline ends. From germline, CDR1 is MNHEY and CDR2 SVGAGI. CDR3 sequence: CASSYSVVRTYEQYF. The CDR3 coding sequence is TGTGCCAGCAGTTACTCCGTGGTCCGAACCTACGAGCAGTACTTC.